This T cell receptor beta chain was sequenced during a study of shared clonotypes between healthy human individuals. Study summary: CD4 naive cells filled three plates per donor, CD4 memory three, CD8 naive two and CD8 memory one. Points from the study as a whole: Relative to memory subsets, naive subsets generally showed larger estimated richness. Naive CD4 clonotypes overlapped across several donors at roughly 5%.

In this sample, this clone turned up a few times. Its antigen is not identified. Here immunoSEQ multiplex PCR was the method, and the copy in TCRdb shows in-frame clones only, minus some. The data show about 1.4 million clones, with 95% to 97% seen just once and approximately 1.1% held by the top ten. The sequence derives from a man aged 30 to 39 in good health. The source material was naive CD4+ T cells sorted from blood. Subset defined: CD45RA+ positively selected.

CDR3 protein: CASSSLQGTNVLTF. Here the CDR3 DNA reads TGTGCCAGCAGCTCTCTTCAGGGAACCAACGTCCTGACTTTC. V usage is TRBV7-9 and J usage is TRBJ2-6, with D maybe TRBD1 (5 bases). V gave up 4 bases and J gave up 8 bases, with 12 bases separating them. Germline assignment: CDR1 SEHNR and CDR2 FQNEAQ (reference sequence). The CDR3 sequence is 14 residues long.